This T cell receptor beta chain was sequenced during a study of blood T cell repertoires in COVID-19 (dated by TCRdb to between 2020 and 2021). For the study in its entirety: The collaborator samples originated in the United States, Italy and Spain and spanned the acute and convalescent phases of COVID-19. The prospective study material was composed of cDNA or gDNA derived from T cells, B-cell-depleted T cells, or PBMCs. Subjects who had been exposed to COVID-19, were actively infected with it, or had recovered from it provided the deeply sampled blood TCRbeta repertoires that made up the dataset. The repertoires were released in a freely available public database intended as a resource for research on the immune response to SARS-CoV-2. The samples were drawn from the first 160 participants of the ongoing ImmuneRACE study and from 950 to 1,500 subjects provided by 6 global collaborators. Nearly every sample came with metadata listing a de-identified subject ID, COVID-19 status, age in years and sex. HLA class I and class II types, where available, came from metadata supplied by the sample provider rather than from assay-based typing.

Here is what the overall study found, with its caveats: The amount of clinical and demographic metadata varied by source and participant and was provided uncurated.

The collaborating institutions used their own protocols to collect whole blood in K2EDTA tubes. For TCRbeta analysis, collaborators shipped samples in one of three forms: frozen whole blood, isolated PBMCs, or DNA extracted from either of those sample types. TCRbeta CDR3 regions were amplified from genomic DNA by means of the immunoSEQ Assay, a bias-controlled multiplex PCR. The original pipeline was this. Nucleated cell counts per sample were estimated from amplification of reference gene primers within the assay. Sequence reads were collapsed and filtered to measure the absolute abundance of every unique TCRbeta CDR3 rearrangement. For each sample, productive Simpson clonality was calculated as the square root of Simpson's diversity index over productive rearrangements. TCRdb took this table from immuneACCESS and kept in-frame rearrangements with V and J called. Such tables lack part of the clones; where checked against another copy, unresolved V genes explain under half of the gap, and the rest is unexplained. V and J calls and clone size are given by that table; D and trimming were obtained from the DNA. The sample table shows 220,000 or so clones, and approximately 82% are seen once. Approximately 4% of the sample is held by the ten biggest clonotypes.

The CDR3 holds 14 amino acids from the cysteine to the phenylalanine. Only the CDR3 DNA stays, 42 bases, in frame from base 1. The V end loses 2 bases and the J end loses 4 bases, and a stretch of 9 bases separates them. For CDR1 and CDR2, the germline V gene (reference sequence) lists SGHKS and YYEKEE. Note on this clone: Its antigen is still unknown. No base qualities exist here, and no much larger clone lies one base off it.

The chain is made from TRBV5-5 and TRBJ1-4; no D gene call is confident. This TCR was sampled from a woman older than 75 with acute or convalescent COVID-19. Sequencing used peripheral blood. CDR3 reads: CASSLPGFNEKLFF. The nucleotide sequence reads TGTGCCAGCAGCTTACCAGGTTTTAATGAAAAACTGTTTTTT.